The rows below give T cell receptor beta chains drawn from one sample of a study of CD8 T cells in ankylosing spondylitis. TCRdb independently ran MiXCR on the 5' RACE reads; one entry per CDR3 protein. The sample yields 200,000 to 250,000 distinct CDR3 sequences, roughly 26% seen once. Sample: blood, either unsorted or a sorted T cell fraction (not recorded which). The receptors come from a male donor with ankylosing spondylitis or in good health (not recorded which). Each CDR3 is given with its conserved first and last residue. D genes are given only for firm matches. Rows may omit the clone size; those that give it use once, few, many or a size class.

TRBJ2-2 | NA | TRBV7-9 | many | TGTGCCAGCAACCAGGGCGGCGCGCGGTTCGGGGAGCTGTTTTTT | CASNQGGARFGELFF
TRBJ1-1 | NA | TRBV27 | many | TGTGCCAGCAGTTTATCAGGGGCGTCGAACACTGAAGCTTTCTTT | CASSLSGASNTEAFF
TRBJ2-4 | TRBD2 | TRBV7-7 | NA | TGTGCTAGCAACCCCGGGGGGAAATGGGCCAAAAACATTCAGTACTTC | CASNPGGKWAKNIQYF
TRBJ2-5 | TRBD2 | TRBV12-3/TRBV12-4 | NA | TGTGCCAGCAGTCCAGACGGAGGACTAGCGTATTGGGAGACCCAGTACTTC | CASSPDGGLAYWETQYF
TRBJ1-1 | NA | TRBV29-1 | few | TGCAGCGTTGGCCACGGGGGCCAAGGCGCTGAAGCTTTCTTT | CSVGHGGQGAEAFF
TRBJ2-3 | TRBD2 | TRBV6-1 | few | TGTGCCAGCAGTCCGCTAGCGGACACAGATACGCAGTATTTT | CASSPLADTDTQYF
TRBJ2-7 | NA | TRBV20-1 | NA | TGCAGTGCTAGAAGGGGCCAGGGAGCCAGCTACGAGCAGTACTTC | CSARRGQGASYEQYF
TRBJ2-7 | TRBD1 | TRBV20-1 | NA | TGCAGTGCAACGACAGGGTACTCCTACGAGCAGTACTTC | CSATTGYSYEQYF
TRBJ2-3 | TRBD2 | TRBV20-1 | NA | TGCAGTGCTAGTCCCAGCGGGAGGGGCACAGATACGCAGTATTTT | CSASPSGRGTDTQYF
TRBJ1-2 | TRBD1 | TRBV11-2 | many | TGTGCCAGCAGCTCCCTAGGCAGGGGGGCCTATGGCTACACCTTC | CASSSLGRGAYGYTF
TRBJ1-5 | NA | TRBV29-1 | NA | TGCAGCATCGAGTCGGGCCCTGATCAGCCCCAGCATTTT | CSIESGPDQPQHF
TRBJ2-1 | TRBD2 | TRBV28 | many | TGTGCCAGCAGTTTAACCCCGGGGACTAGCGGGAACAATGAGCAGTTCTTC | CASSLTPGTSGNNEQFF
TRBJ2-3 | TRBD2 | TRBV29-1 | few | TGCAGCGTTGCTACTAGCGGGGGGGCAGATACGCAGTATTTT | CSVATSGGADTQYF
TRBJ1-1 | NA | TRBV5-1 | NA | TGCGCCAGCAGCTTGTATGGGGGAAGAAACACTGAAGCTTTCTTT | CASSLYGGRNTEAFF
TRBJ2-5 | TRBD2 | TRBV12-3/TRBV12-4 | many | TGTGCCAGCAGTTTCACACTAGCGGGAGGGACCCAGTACTTC | CASSFTLAGGTQYF
TRBJ2-1 | NA | TRBV29-1 | NA | TGCAGCGTTGACCACCAGGGCCAAAATGAGCAGTTCTTC | CSVDHQGQNEQFF
TRBJ2-1 | NA | TRBV29-1 | NA | TGCAGCGTTGAAGGCTCCCAAGGGGGACGGGCCCACAATGAGCAGTTCTTC | CSVEGSQGGRAHNEQFF
TRBJ1-4 | TRBD1 | TRBV20-1 | NA | TGCAGTGCTAGAGAGGGGACAGTGGGGGAAAAACTGTTTTTT | CSAREGTVGEKLFF
TRBJ2-7 | NA | TRBV6-2/TRBV6-3 | NA | TGTGCCAGCAGGCCGGGAGTGACGGACGAGCAGTACTTC | CASRPGVTDEQYF
TRBJ2-2 | NA | TRBV4-1 | NA | TGCGCCAGCAGCCCTAAGACGGCGAACACCAAGGAGCTGTTTTTT | CASSPKTANTKELFF
TRBJ2-3 | NA | TRBV6-1 | NA | TGTGCCAGCAGACCGGAACAGGGAATCACAGATACGCAGTATTTT | CASRPEQGITDTQYF
TRBJ1-3 | TRBD1 | TRBV12-3/TRBV12-4 | many | TGTGCCAGCAGTTCCCGGACAGGGGGCTCTGGAAACACCATATATTTT | CASSSRTGGSGNTIYF
TRBJ2-5 | TRBD1 | TRBV29-1 | few | TGCAGCGTCCTACTCGGACAGGGCGGGAAGACCCAGTACTTC | CSVLLGQGGKTQYF
TRBJ2-4 | TRBD1 | TRBV14 | many | TGTGCCAGCAGCCTCAGGGGGCTGGCCAAAAACATTCAGTACTTC | CASSLRGLAKNIQYF
TRBJ2-5 | TRBD2 | TRBV20-1 | many | TGCAGTGCTAGAAGCCGCGGGGCTAGCGGGAGTCAAGAGACCCAGTACTTC | CSARSRGASGSQETQYF
TRBJ2-5 | TRBD2 | TRBV4-2 | many | TGTGCCAGCAGCCAAGTCCAAAGCGGGAGACGACAAGAGACCCAGTACTTC | CASSQVQSGRRQETQYF
TRBJ2-7 | NA | TRBV29-1 | many | TGCAGCGTTGAAGAAGGCGGAAAGCCCTCCTACGAGCAGTACTTC | CSVEEGGKPSYEQYF
TRBJ2-2 | TRBD2 | TRBV5-1 | many | TGCGCCAGCAGCTTGGCGGTAGCGGGGAACACCGGGGAGCTGTTTTTT | CASSLAVAGNTGELFF
TRBJ2-1 | NA | TRBV6-2/TRBV6-3 | few | TGTGCCAGCAGTTACTCGACGATGGCTCACTCGGTTAGGGGTGGTAGGTTCAATGAGCAGTTCTTC | CASSYSTMAHSVRGGRFNEQFF
TRBJ2-7 | NA | TRBV20-1 | once | TGCAGTGATTTAGCCGTGACATCCGAGCAGTACTTC | CSDLAVTSEQYF
TRBJ2-4 | TRBD1 | TRBV7-2 | NA | TGTGCCAGCAGCTTCGGACAGGGGGCAAACATTCAGTACTTC | CASSFGQGANIQYF
TRBJ2-6 | NA | TRBV5-6 | NA | TGTGCCAGCAGCAGAGAGACAGTATCGGGGGCCAACGTCCTGACTTTC | CASSRETVSGANVLTF
TRBJ2-6 | NA | TRBV5-1 | few | TGCGCCAGCAGCTTGGACACTTTCTCTGGGGCCAACGTCCTGACTTTC | CASSLDTFSGANVLTF